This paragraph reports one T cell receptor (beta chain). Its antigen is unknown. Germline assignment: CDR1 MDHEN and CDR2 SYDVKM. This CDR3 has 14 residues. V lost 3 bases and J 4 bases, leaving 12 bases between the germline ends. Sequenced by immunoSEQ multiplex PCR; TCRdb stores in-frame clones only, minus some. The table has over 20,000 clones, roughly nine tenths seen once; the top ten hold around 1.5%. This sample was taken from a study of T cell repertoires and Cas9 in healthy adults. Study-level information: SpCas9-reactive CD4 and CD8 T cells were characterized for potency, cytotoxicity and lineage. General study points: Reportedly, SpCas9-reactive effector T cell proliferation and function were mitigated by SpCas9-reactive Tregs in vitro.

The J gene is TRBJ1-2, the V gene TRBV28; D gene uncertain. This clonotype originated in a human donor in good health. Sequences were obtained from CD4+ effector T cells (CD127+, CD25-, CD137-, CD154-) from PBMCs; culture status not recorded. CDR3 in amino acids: CASSFKTVSYGYTF. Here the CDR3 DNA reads TGTGCCAGCAGTTTTAAGACCGTTTCCTATGGCTACACCTTC.